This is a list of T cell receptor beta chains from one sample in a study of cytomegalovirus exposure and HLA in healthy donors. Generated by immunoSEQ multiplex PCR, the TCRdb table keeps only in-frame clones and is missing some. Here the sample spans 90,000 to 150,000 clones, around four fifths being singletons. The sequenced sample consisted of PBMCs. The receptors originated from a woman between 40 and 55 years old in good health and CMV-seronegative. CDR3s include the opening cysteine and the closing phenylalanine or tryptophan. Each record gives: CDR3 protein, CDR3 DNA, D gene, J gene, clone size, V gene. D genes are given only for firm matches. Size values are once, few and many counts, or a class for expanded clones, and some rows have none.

CDR3 protein: CASRQTGGNQPQHF; CDR3 DNA: TGTGCCAGCAGACAAACAGGGGGCAATCAGCCCCAGCATTTT; D gene: TRBD1; J gene: TRBJ1-5; clone size: NA; V gene: TRBV6-5
CDR3 protein: CASRQLPGQGRNEQYF; CDR3 DNA: TGTGCCAGCAGACAACTCCCGGGACAGGGAAGAAACGAGCAGTACTTC; D gene: TRBD1; J gene: TRBJ2-7; clone size: NA; V gene: TRBV7-8
CDR3 protein: CASSFGVAGEQETQYF; CDR3 DNA: TGCGCCAGCAGCTTTGGGGTAGCGGGGGAGCAAGAGACCCAGTACTTC; D gene: TRBD2; J gene: TRBJ2-5; clone size: NA; V gene: TRBV5-1
CDR3 protein: CATAGGQGLLQPQHF; CDR3 DNA: TGTGCCACGGCTGGGGGACAGGGTCTTCTGCAGCCCCAGCATTTT; D gene: TRBD1; J gene: TRBJ1-5; clone size: NA; V gene: TRBV6-6
CDR3 protein: CASSTPGKQGTQYF; CDR3 DNA: TGTGCCAGCTCAACTCCGGGCAAGCAGGGGACCCAGTACTTC; D gene: NA; J gene: TRBJ2-5; clone size: NA; V gene: TRBV18
CDR3 protein: CASSSGTSGAAFRTDTQYF; CDR3 DNA: TGTGCCAGCAGCTCCGGGACTAGCGGGGCCGCCTTTCGCACAGATACGCAGTATTTT; D gene: TRBD2; J gene: TRBJ2-3; clone size: NA; V gene: TRBV11-3
CDR3 protein: CASSPPGLSYNEQFF; CDR3 DNA: TGTGCCAGCAGCCCTCCGGGACTATCCTACAATGAGCAGTTCTTC; D gene: TRBD2; J gene: TRBJ2-1; clone size: NA; V gene: TRBV4-2
CDR3 protein: CASSPGTANTEAFF; CDR3 DNA: TGTGCCAGCAGCCCAGGGACAGCGAACACTGAAGCTTTCTTT; D gene: TRBD1; J gene: TRBJ1-1; clone size: few; V gene: TRBV7-9
CDR3 protein: CASSTADSSYNEQFF; CDR3 DNA: TGTGCCAGTAGTACCGCCGATTCTAGCTACAATGAGCAGTTCTTC; D gene: NA; J gene: TRBJ2-1; clone size: NA; V gene: TRBV19
CDR3 protein: CASSTRQGTGNTIYF; CDR3 DNA: TGTGCCAGCAGTACGAGACAGGGAACTGGAAACACCATATATTTT; D gene: TRBD1; J gene: TRBJ1-3; clone size: NA; V gene: TRBV27
CDR3 protein: CASSWRGSNTEAFF; CDR3 DNA: TGTGCCAGTAGTTGGCGGGGTTCTAACACTGAAGCTTTCTTT; D gene: NA; J gene: TRBJ1-1; clone size: NA; V gene: TRBV19
CDR3 protein: CASSVEGNSLDTQYF; CDR3 DNA: TGTGCCAGCAGCGTAGAAGGAAATAGCCTAGATACGCAGTATTTT; D gene: NA; J gene: TRBJ2-3; clone size: NA; V gene: TRBV9
CDR3 protein: CASSISQGIQYF; CDR3 DNA: TGTGCCAGTAGTATTTCCCAGGGCATTCAGTACTTC; D gene: NA; J gene: TRBJ2-4; clone size: NA; V gene: TRBV19
CDR3 protein: CASSGDREIPLFYEQYF; CDR3 DNA: TGTGCCAGCAGTGGGGACAGGGAAATCCCCCTTTTCTACGAGCAGTACTTC; D gene: TRBD1; J gene: TRBJ2-7; clone size: NA; V gene: TRBV6-1
CDR3 protein: CASRAGQGREQYF; CDR3 DNA: TGTGCCAGCAGGGCTGGACAGGGTCGCGAGCAGTACTTC; D gene: TRBD1; J gene: TRBJ2-7; clone size: NA; V gene: TRBV6-5
CDR3 protein: CASRAGTSDHEQYF; CDR3 DNA: TGTGCCAGCAGAGCCGGGACTAGCGACCACGAGCAGTACTTC; D gene: TRBD2; J gene: TRBJ2-7; clone size: NA; V gene: TRBV7-2
CDR3 protein: CASSLKQGGTDTQYF; CDR3 DNA: TGTGCCAGCTCCCTCAAACAGGGTGGGACAGATACGCAGTATTTT; D gene: NA; J gene: TRBJ2-3; clone size: NA; V gene: TRBV18
CDR3 protein: CASRPPSGGAGEQFF; CDR3 DNA: TGTGCCAGCAGGCCCCCTAGCGGGGGGGCCGGGGAGCAGTTCTTC; D gene: TRBD2; J gene: TRBJ2-1; clone size: NA; V gene: TRBV27
CDR3 protein: CAWSSTGGVYEQYF; CDR3 DNA: TGTGCCTGGAGTTCGACAGGTGGGGTCTACGAGCAGTACTTC; D gene: NA; J gene: TRBJ2-7; clone size: NA; V gene: TRBV30
CDR3 protein: CASSLVGGPYEAQYF; CDR3 DNA: TGTGCCAGCAGCCTAGTGGGAGGACCCTACGAGGCCCAGTACTTC; D gene: NA; J gene: TRBJ2-5; clone size: NA; V gene: TRBV7-2
CDR3 protein: CASTGQGGFANEKLFF; CDR3 DNA: TGTGCCAGTACCGGACAGGGAGGGTTTGCTAATGAAAAACTGTTTTTT; D gene: TRBD1; J gene: TRBJ1-4; clone size: NA; V gene: TRBV19
CDR3 protein: CASRQGAETGELFF; CDR3 DNA: TGTGCCAGTAGACAGGGGGCAGAAACCGGGGAGCTGTTTTTT; D gene: TRBD1; J gene: TRBJ2-2; clone size: NA; V gene: TRBV19
CDR3 protein: CASSIGSGRPQETQYF; CDR3 DNA: TGTGCCAGTAGTATCGGTAGCGGGAGGCCTCAAGAGACCCAGTACTTC; D gene: TRBD2; J gene: TRBJ2-5; clone size: NA; V gene: TRBV19
CDR3 protein: CASRPPGQGREKLFF; CDR3 DNA: TGTGCCAGCAGGCCTCCGGGACAGGGACGTGAAAAACTGTTTTTT; D gene: TRBD1; J gene: TRBJ1-4; clone size: NA; V gene: TRBV7-9
CDR3 protein: CASSIQRYNEQFF; CDR3 DNA: TGTGCCAGCTCGATCCAGCGGTACAATGAGCAGTTCTTC; D gene: NA; J gene: TRBJ2-1; clone size: NA; V gene: TRBV7-3
CDR3 protein: CASSPRAGVGNTIYF; CDR3 DNA: TGTGCCAGCAGCCCGAGGGCAGGGGTCGGAAACACCATATATTTT; D gene: NA; J gene: TRBJ1-3; clone size: NA; V gene: TRBV7-2
CDR3 protein: CASSQLAGGHNEQFF; CDR3 DNA: TGTGCCAGCAGCCAACTAGCGGGAGGCCACAATGAGCAGTTCTTC; D gene: TRBD2; J gene: TRBJ2-1; clone size: NA; V gene: TRBV7-9
CDR3 protein: CAWSIQGAGEAFF; CDR3 DNA: TGTGCCTGGAGTATTCAGGGGGCGGGTGAAGCTTTCTTT; D gene: TRBD1; J gene: TRBJ1-1; clone size: few; V gene: TRBV30
CDR3 protein: CASSPLAGAGTGELFF; CDR3 DNA: TGCGCCAGCAGCCCCCTGGCGGGGGCGGGAACCGGGGAGCTGTTTTTT; D gene: NA; J gene: TRBJ2-2; clone size: NA; V gene: TRBV5-1
CDR3 protein: CASSVQGYGYTF; CDR3 DNA: TGTGCCAGCAGTGTACAGGGCTATGGCTACACCTTC; D gene: NA; J gene: TRBJ1-2; clone size: few; V gene: TRBV2
CDR3 protein: CASSDGTGGTDTQYF; CDR3 DNA: TGTGCCAGCAGTGACGGGACAGGGGGCACAGATACGCAGTATTTT; D gene: TRBD1; J gene: TRBJ2-3; clone size: few; V gene: TRBV10-3
CDR3 protein: CASSLVAGGSYEQYF; CDR3 DNA: TGTGCCAGCAGCTTAGTAGCGGGGGGATCCTACGAGCAGTACTTC; D gene: TRBD2; J gene: TRBJ2-7; clone size: NA; V gene: TRBV7-2
CDR3 protein: CASSSHSGNTIYF; CDR3 DNA: TGTGCCAGCAGCTCTCACAGTGGAAACACCATATATTTT; D gene: NA; J gene: TRBJ1-3; clone size: NA; V gene: TRBV7-8
CDR3 protein: CASSLEVGVLAKNIQYF; CDR3 DNA: TGTGCCAGCAGCTTAGAAGTAGGGGTACTAGCCAAAAACATTCAGTACTTC; D gene: NA; J gene: TRBJ2-4; clone size: NA; V gene: TRBV7-2
CDR3 protein: CASSPTGVGETQYF; CDR3 DNA: TGCGCCAGCAGCCCGACAGGGGTCGGGGAGACCCAGTACTTC; D gene: TRBD1; J gene: TRBJ2-5; clone size: NA; V gene: TRBV5-1
CDR3 protein: CASARLANNYEQYF; CDR3 DNA: TGCGCCAGCGCGCGACTAGCGAACAACTACGAGCAGTACTTC; D gene: TRBD2; J gene: TRBJ2-7; clone size: NA; V gene: TRBV10-1
CDR3 protein: CASSPAGYEQYF; CDR3 DNA: TGTGCCAGCAGCCCAGCGGGCTACGAGCAGTACTTC; D gene: NA; J gene: TRBJ2-7; clone size: NA; V gene: TRBV11-2
CDR3 protein: CASSSVPLAGNTGELFF; CDR3 DNA: TGTGCCAGCAGCTCGGTCCCACTAGCGGGGAACACCGGGGAGCTGTTTTTT; D gene: TRBD2; J gene: TRBJ2-2; clone size: NA; V gene: TRBV4-2
CDR3 protein: CASSLQAHRGTEAFF; CDR3 DNA: TGTGCCAGCAGCTTACAGGCACATAGGGGGACTGAAGCTTTCTTT; D gene: NA; J gene: TRBJ1-1; clone size: NA; V gene: TRBV5-5
CDR3 protein: CASSRQGRSTEAFF; CDR3 DNA: TGTGCCAGCAGCCGACAGGGCCGAAGCACTGAAGCTTTCTTT; D gene: TRBD1; J gene: TRBJ1-1; clone size: NA; V gene: TRBV2
CDR3 protein: CASSQVLRGPGELFF; CDR3 DNA: TGCGCCAGCAGCCAAGTCCTGCGGGGGCCCGGGGAGCTGTTTTTT; D gene: NA; J gene: TRBJ2-2; clone size: NA; V gene: TRBV4-1